A selection of T cell receptor beta chains follows, all from one sample in a study of blood T cell repertoires in COVID-19. Clones were read by immunoSEQ multiplex PCR, and TCRdb kept only the in-frame ones, dropping some. The sample lists roughly 76,000 clones; roughly 90% were seen once. Sequencing used peripheral blood. The receptors were sampled from a woman aged 60-70 years with active COVID-19. The CDR3 runs from the conserved cysteine through the conserved F or W. The D gene is left open where the match is weak. Where a row states a size, it is once, few, many or the class of an expanded clone; other rows omit it.

CDR3 DNA,CDR3 protein,D gene,clone size,V gene,J gene
TGTGCCTCGGGATACGAGCAGTACTTC,CASGYEQYF,-,once,TRBV9,TRBJ2-7
TGTGCCAGCTCACCAGAGGCAACTACCGCCTACAATGAGCAGTTCTTC,CASSPEATTAYNEQFF,-,-,TRBV18,TRBJ2-1
TGCGCCAGCAAGTATGGGGAGTCCTACAATGAGCAGTTCTTC,CASKYGESYNEQFF,-,-,TRBV5-1,TRBJ2-1
TGTGCCTGGAAGAGGCAGATTGGAAACACCATATATTTT,CAWKRQIGNTIYF,-,-,TRBV30,TRBJ1-3
TGTGCCAGCAGCTTTCGGGACTACACAGATACGCAGTATTTT,CASSFRDYTDTQYF,TRBD2,-,TRBV5-4,TRBJ2-3
TGTGCCAGTAGTCGCTACTTGACAGGGTTGGAGCAGTACTTC,CASSRYLTGLEQYF,TRBD1,-,TRBV19,TRBJ2-7
TGTGCCTGGAGTAAGCCGAAGGGACTAGCGGGATTGGATGAGCAGTTCTTC,CAWSKPKGLAGLDEQFF,TRBD2,-,TRBV30,TRBJ2-1
TGTGCCAGCAGCGTAGGGAGGGGCGGGGAAAGCTCCTACGAGCAGTACTTC,CASSVGRGGESSYEQYF,-,-,TRBV9,TRBJ2-7
TGTGCCAGAGCGGACAGCCTTAATGAAAAACTGTTTTTT,CARADSLNEKLFF,-,-,TRBV2,TRBJ1-4
TGTGCCAGCAGTTACGGGAGGGGTCGGGGGCAAGAGACCCAGTACTTC,CASSYGRGRGQETQYF,TRBD2,-,TRBV6-5,TRBJ2-5
TGTGCCAGCAGATTGGGACTAGCGGTGATATCCTACGAGCAGTACTTC,CASRLGLAVISYEQYF,TRBD2,-,TRBV5-5,TRBJ2-7
TGCGCCAGCAAGGTTATGGGCTCAATCCCTGAAGCTTTCTTT,CASKVMGSIPEAFF,-,-,TRBV5-1,TRBJ1-1
TGCGCCAGCAGCTTGTCCAGGGGAAATGAAAAACTGTTTTTT,CASSLSRGNEKLFF,-,once,TRBV5-1,TRBJ1-4
TGTGCCAGCAGCCCCATGGGACAGAGTAATCAGCCCCAGCATTTT,CASSPMGQSNQPQHF,TRBD1,-,TRBV7-8,TRBJ1-5
TGTGCCAGCAGCGTAGCGGCGGCGGTCAACACCGGGGAGCTGTTTTTT,CASSVAAAVNTGELFF,-,-,TRBV9,TRBJ2-2
TGCGCCAGCAGCCCCGACAGAGCCTCGCCGACGAACACTGAAGCTTTCTTT,CASSPDRASPTNTEAFF,-,once,TRBV5-1,TRBJ1-1
TGTGCCAGCAGTACGACAGGGAAAGAGACCCAGTACTTC,CASSTTGKETQYF,TRBD1,-,TRBV6-5,TRBJ2-5
TGTGCCAGCCATCAGGGGGCAGGAACCGGGGAGCTGTTTTTT,CASHQGAGTGELFF,TRBD1,-,TRBV2,TRBJ2-2
TGCGCCAGCAGCTTGGTAGGGACTAGCGAGGCTACGCAGTATTTT,CASSLVGTSEATQYF,TRBD2,-,TRBV5-1,TRBJ2-3
TGTGCCAGCAGTTTTTCAGAATCCTACAATGAGCAGTTCTTC,CASSFSESYNEQFF,-,-,TRBV28,TRBJ2-1
TGTGCCAGCAGTTCCTCTACCCGGGACAGATCGGATGGCTACACCTTC,CASSSSTRDRSDGYTF,TRBD1,-,TRBV27,TRBJ1-2
TGTGCCAGCAGCCAAGGCCTAACAGGGGTAAACACCGGGGAGCTGTTTTTT,CASSQGLTGVNTGELFF,TRBD1,-,TRBV14,TRBJ2-2
TGCGCCAGCAGCCAAGAAGGGGGGGGAGCCACAGATACGCAGTATTTT,CASSQEGGGATDTQYF,-,-,TRBV4-1,TRBJ2-3
TGTGCCAGCAGCCCTGGGGGGTCCCAAGAGACCCAGTACTTC,CASSPGGSQETQYF,-,-,TRBV28,TRBJ2-5
TGTGCCAGTACAGGTGACCAAGAGACCCAGTACTTC,CASTGDQETQYF,-,-,TRBV18,TRBJ2-5
TGTGCCAGCAGTTCGATATTTGGGGATCAGGGCGATGAGCAGTTCTTC,CASSSIFGDQGDEQFF,-,-,TRBV27,TRBJ2-1
TGTGCCAGTAGCCGAAGAAGACAGGGGAACACCGGGGAGCTGTTTTTT,CASSRRRQGNTGELFF,TRBD1,-,TRBV19,TRBJ2-2
TGTGCCAGCAGTTACAGGGACTTCAATGAGCAGTTCTTC,CASSYRDFNEQFF,-,once,TRBV6-5,TRBJ2-1
TGTGCCAGCTCACCACGGGAGCTAGCGGAGACCCAGTACTTC,CASSPRELAETQYF,-,-,TRBV18,TRBJ2-5
TGTGCCAGCAGCGTTACAGGGCGCGAGACCCAGTACTTC,CASSVTGRETQYF,-,-,TRBV9,TRBJ2-5
TGTGCCAGCAGTTTACAGGGCGTTGGGAATCAGCCCCAGCATTTT,CASSLQGVGNQPQHF,-,-,TRBV28,TRBJ1-5
TGCGCCAGCAGCCAAGGGGGGGGAAGGACTGGAAACACCATATATTTT,CASSQGGGRTGNTIYF,-,once,TRBV4-1,TRBJ1-3
TGTGCCAGCAGTCGTACTAGCGGGGCCTACAATGAGCAGTTCTTC,CASSRTSGAYNEQFF,TRBD2,-,TRBV6-5,TRBJ2-1
TGCGCCAGCAGATCCAGGGGGTTCGACACAGATACGCAGTATTTT,CASRSRGFDTDTQYF,TRBD1,-,TRBV5-1,TRBJ2-3
TGTGCCAGTAGTGTCCTAGGTCGGGGCACAGATACGCAGTATTTT,CASSVLGRGTDTQYF,-,-,TRBV19,TRBJ2-3
TGTGCCAGCACCCCGACAGTGGAGACTGAAGCTTTCTTT,CASTPTVETEAFF,-,once,TRBV28,TRBJ1-1
TGTGCCATCAGTGTAGAAAATGAGCAGTTCTTC,CAISVENEQFF,-,-,TRBV10-3,TRBJ2-1
TGTGTCAGCAGCTTAGCGGAAGGCAGACAGGGCGAGCAGTACTTC,CVSSLAEGRQGEQYF,-,-,TRBV7-9,TRBJ2-7
TGTGCCAGCAGCTTAGGTAAACCGGACGAGCAGTACTTC,CASSLGKPDEQYF,-,-,TRBV13,TRBJ2-7
TGTGCCAGCAGGACTAGCGCCAGCTACGAGCAGTACTTC,CASRTSASYEQYF,TRBD2,-,TRBV6-8,TRBJ2-7
TGTGCCAGCAGCTTGGGGGACAGGGGGCGCACTGGGGCCAACGTCCTGACTTTC,CASSLGDRGRTGANVLTF,TRBD1,-,TRBV5-4,TRBJ2-6
TGTGCCAGCAGTCAGCCTTCGGGACAGGGGTTGGCCTTC,CASSQPSGQGLAF,TRBD1,-,TRBV28,TRBJ1-2
TGTGCCAGCAGTTACGACGCGGGAGACACAGATACGCAGTATTTT,CASSYDAGDTDTQYF,TRBD2,-,TRBV6-6,TRBJ2-3
TGCGCCAGCAGCTTGGCGAGGGACAGGGGTTATGGCTACACCTTC,CASSLARDRGYGYTF,TRBD1,-,TRBV5-1,TRBJ1-2
TGCGCCAGCAGTGAGTCGACTCCATTCGGGGGGATGGGAGATACGCAGTATTTT,CASSESTPFGGMGDTQYF,TRBD2,-,TRBV10-2,TRBJ2-3
TGTGCCAGTAGTATGAAGTTTAGAGGGTGGGAGACCCAGTACTTC,CASSMKFRGWETQYF,-,-,TRBV19,TRBJ2-5
TGTGCCAGCAGCTTACTCTACGAGCAGTACTTC,CASSLLYEQYF,-,-,TRBV7-8,TRBJ2-7
TGTGCCAGCACCCGGACAGCGAACACCGGGGAGCTGTTTTTT,CASTRTANTGELFF,-,-,TRBV6-5,TRBJ2-2
TGTGCCAGCAGTCCCCGACAGGGTTCCTTCCCAAGGGGCACCTTC,CASSPRQGSFPRGTF,TRBD1,-,TRBV6-5,TRBJ1-2
TGTGCCAGCAGTTTATCGGCAGGGGACTATGGCTACACCTTC,CASSLSAGDYGYTF,-,-,TRBV27,TRBJ1-2
TGTGCCGCCCAGGGGAGCACTGAAGCTTTCTTT,CAAQGSTEAFF,-,once,TRBV10-3,TRBJ1-1
TGCAGTGCTAGTGGGCGGACTAGCGGAGACTCTGGGGCCAACGTCCTGACTTTC,CSASGRTSGDSGANVLTF,TRBD2,-,TRBV20-1,TRBJ2-6
TGCGCCAGCAGCGTCAGGGACGAGCAGTACTTC,CASSVRDEQYF,-,-,TRBV10-1,TRBJ2-7
TGTGCCAGCAGGGTTACAGGGGGCGGTCAGCCCCAGCATTTT,CASRVTGGGQPQHF,TRBD1,-,TRBV28,TRBJ1-5
TGTGCCAGCAGCTTCGCGGAGACCCAGTACTTC,CASSFAETQYF,-,-,TRBV7-9,TRBJ2-5
TGTGCCAGCAGTCATTACGGGACTAGCAGAAACAATGAGCAGTTCTTC,CASSHYGTSRNNEQFF,TRBD2,-,TRBV28,TRBJ2-1
TGTGCCAGCAGCCCGCGCGGAGGGGGGGGCGGGGAGCTGTTTTTT,CASSPRGGGGGELFF,-,-,TRBV7-2,TRBJ2-2
TGTGCCAGCAGCTTGGGTGCGACTAGCGGGAGCCCTTACAATGAGCAGTTCTTC,CASSLGATSGSPYNEQFF,TRBD2,-,TRBV5-4,TRBJ2-1
TGTGCCAGTAGTACCGGAGGGGGGGCTCCGCCTGAAGCTTTCTTT,CASSTGGGAPPEAFF,-,-,TRBV19,TRBJ1-1